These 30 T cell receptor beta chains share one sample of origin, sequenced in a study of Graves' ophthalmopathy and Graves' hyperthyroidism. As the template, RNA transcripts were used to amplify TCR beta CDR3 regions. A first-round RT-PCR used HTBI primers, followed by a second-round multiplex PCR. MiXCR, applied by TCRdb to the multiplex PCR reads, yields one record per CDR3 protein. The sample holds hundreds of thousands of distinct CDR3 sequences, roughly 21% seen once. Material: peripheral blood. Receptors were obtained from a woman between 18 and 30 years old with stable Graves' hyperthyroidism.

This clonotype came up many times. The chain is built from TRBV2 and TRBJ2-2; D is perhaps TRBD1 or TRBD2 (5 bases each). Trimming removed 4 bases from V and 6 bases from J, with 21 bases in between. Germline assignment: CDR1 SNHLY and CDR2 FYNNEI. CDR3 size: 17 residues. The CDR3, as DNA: TGTGCCAGCAGTGGAGGGCTCCGGGACGGAAGAGCCGGGGAGCTGTTTTTT. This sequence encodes CASSGGLRDGRAGELFF.

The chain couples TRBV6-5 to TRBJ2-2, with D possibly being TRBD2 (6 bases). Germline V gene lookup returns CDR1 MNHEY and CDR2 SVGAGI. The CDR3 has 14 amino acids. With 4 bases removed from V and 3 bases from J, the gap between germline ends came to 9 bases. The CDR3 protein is CASSSDYHTGELFF. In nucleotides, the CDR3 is TGTGCCAGCAGTTCGGACTATCACACCGGGGAGCTGTTTTTT.

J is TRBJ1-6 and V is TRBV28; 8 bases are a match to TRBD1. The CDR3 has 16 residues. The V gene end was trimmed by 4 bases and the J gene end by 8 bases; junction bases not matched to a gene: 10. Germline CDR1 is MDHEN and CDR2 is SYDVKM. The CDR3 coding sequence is TGTGCCAGCAGTTCCCCTGGGGGGACAGGTCATTCACCCCTCCACTTT. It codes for CASSSPGGTGHSPLHF.

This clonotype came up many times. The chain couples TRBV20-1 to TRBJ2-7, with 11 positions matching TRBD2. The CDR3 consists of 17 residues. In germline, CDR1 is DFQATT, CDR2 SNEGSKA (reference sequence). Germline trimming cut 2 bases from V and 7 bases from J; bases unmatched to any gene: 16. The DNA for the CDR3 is TGCAGTGCTAGACCCCCGGGGCGACTAGCGGGATCCTGGGAGCAGTACTTC. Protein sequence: CSARPPGRLAGSWEQYF.

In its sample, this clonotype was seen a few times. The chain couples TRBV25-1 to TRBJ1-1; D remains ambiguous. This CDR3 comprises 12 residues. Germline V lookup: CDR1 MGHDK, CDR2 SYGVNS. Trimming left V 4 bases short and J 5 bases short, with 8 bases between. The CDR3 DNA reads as TGTGCCAGCAGTGTTAGTCGAACTGAAGCTTTCTTT. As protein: CASSVSRTEAFF.

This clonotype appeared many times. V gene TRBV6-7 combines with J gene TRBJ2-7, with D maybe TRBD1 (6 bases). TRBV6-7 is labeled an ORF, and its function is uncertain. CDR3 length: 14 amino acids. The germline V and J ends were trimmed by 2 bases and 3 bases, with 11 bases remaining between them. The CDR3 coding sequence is TGTGCCAGCAGTTACGCGGACAGTAACTACGAGCAGTACTTC. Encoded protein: CASSYADSNYEQYF.

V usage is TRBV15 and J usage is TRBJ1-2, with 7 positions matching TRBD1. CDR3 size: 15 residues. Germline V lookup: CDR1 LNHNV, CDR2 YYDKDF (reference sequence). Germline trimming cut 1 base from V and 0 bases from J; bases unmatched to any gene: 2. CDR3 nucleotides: TGTGCCACCAGCAGAGGTCAGGGGGCTAACTATGGCTACACCTTC. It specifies CATSRGQGANYGYTF.

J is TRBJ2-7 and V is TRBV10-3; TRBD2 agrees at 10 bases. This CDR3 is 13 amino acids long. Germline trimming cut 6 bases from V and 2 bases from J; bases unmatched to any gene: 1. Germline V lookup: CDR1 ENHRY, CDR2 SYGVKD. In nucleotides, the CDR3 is TGTGCCATCAGAGCGGGGGGGACCTACGAGCAGTACTTC. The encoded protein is CAIRAGGTYEQYF.

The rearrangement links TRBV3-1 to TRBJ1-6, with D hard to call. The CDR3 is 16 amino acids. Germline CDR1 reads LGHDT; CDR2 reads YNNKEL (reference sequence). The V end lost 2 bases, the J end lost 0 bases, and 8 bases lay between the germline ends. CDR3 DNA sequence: TGTGCCAGCAGCCAATTGAGGAGCTCCTATAATTCACCCCTCCACTTT. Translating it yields CASSQLRSSYNSPLHF.

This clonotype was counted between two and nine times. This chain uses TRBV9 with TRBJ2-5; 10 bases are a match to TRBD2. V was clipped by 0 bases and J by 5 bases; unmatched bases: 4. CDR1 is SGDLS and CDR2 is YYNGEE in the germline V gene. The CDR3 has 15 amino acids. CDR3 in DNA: TGTGCCAGCAGCGTAGGAGCGGGAGGGGGCGAGACCCAGTACTTC. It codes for CASSVGAGGGETQYF.

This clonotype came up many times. The CDR3 protein is CASSLAGENYGYTF. For the CDR3, the DNA is TGTGCCAGCAGCTTAGCGGGGGAGAACTATGGCTACACCTTC. The chain uses TRBV7-8 and TRBJ1-2; possibly TRBD1 for D (5 bases). Germline lookup yields CDR1 SGHVS and CDR2 FQNEAQ. The CDR3 sequence is 14 residues long. V was pared by 0 bases and J by 2 bases, with 7 bases between.

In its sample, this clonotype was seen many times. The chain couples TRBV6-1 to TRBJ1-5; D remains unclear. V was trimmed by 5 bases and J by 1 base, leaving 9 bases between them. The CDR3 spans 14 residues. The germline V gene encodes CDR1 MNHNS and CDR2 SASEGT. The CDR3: CASSLHLSNQPQHF. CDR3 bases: TGTGCCAGCAGTCTTCACTTAAGCAATCAGCCCCAGCATTTT.

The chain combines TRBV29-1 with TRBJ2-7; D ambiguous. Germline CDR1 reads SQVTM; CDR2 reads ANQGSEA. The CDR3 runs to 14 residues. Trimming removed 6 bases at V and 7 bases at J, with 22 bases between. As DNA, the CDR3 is TGCAGCGTAGAAACCTACACAGATCCTGGGGAGCAGTACTTC. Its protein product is CSVETYTDPGEQYF.

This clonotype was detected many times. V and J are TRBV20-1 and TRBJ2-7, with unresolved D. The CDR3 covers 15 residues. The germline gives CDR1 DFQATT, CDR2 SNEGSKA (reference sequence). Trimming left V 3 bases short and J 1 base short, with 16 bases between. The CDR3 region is CSARGEAGGSYEQYF. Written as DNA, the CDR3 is TGCAGTGCTAGGGGTGAGGCCGGTGGGTCCTACGAGCAGTACTTC.

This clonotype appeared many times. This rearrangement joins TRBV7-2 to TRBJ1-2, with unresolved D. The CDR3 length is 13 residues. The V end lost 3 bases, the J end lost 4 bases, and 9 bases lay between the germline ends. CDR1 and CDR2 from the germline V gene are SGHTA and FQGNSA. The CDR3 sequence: CASSFFFSYGYTF. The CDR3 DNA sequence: TGTGCCAGCAGCTTCTTTTTCTCCTATGGCTACACCTTC.

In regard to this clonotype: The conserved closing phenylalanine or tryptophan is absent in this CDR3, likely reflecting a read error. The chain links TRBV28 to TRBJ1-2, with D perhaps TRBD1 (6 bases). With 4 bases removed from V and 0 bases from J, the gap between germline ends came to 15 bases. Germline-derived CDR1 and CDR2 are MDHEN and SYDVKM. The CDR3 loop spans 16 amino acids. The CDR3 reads CASSSLGTHTNYGYTS. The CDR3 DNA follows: TGTGCCAGCAGTTCGCTGGGGACACACACTAACTATGGCTACACCTCC.

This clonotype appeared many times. CDR3 bases: TGTGCCAGCAGTTACGGGGGCGGATTCTACGAGCAGTACTTC. Translation gives CASSYGGGFYEQYF. V and J are TRBV6-2 or TRBV6-3 and TRBJ2-7, with TRBD1 as a possible D gene (6 bases). V lost 2 bases and J lost 3, with 11 bases in between. CDR1 and CDR2 from the germline V gene are MNHEY and SVGEGT. The CDR3 sequence is 14 residues long.

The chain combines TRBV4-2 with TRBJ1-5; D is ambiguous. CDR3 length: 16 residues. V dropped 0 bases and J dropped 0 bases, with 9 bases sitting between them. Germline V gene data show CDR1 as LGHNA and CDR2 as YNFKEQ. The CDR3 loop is CASSQDAGYSNQPQHF. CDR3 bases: TGTGCCAGCAGCCAAGATGCCGGCTATAGCAATCAGCCCCAGCATTTT.

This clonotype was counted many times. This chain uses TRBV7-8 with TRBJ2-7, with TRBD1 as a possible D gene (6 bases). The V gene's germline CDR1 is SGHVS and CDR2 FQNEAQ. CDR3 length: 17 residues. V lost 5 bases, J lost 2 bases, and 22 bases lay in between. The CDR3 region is CASSPRGGGQGPYEQYF. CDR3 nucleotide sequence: TGTGCCAGCAGCCCTAGAGGGGGTGGGCAGGGCCCCTACGAGCAGTACTTC. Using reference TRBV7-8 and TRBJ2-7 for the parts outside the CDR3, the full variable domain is GAGVSQSPRYKVAKRGQDVALRCDPISGHVSLFWYQQALGQGPEFLTYFQNEAQLDKSGLPSDRFFAERPEGSVSTLKIQRTQQEDSAVYLCASSPRGGGQGPYEQYFGPGTRLTVT.

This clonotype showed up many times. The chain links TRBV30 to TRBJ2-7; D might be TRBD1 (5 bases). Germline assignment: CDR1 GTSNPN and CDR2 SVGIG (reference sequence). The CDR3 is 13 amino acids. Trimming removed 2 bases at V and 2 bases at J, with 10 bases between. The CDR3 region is CAWSLDTTYEQYF. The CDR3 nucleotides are TGTGCCTGGAGTTTGGACACTACCTACGAGCAGTACTTC.

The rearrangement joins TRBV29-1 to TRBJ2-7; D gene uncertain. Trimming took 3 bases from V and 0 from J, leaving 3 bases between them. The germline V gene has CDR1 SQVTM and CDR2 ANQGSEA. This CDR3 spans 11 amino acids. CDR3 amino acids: CSVDNSYEQYF. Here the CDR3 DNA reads TGCAGCGTTGACAACTCCTACGAGCAGTACTTC.

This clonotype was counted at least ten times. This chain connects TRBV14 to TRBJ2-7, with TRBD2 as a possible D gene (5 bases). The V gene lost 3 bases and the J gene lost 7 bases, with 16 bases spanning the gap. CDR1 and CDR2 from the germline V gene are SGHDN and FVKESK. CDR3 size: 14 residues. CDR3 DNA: TGTGCCAGCAGCCAGTTTGTGTCGGGGAATGAGCAGTACTTC. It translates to CASSQFVSGNEQYF.

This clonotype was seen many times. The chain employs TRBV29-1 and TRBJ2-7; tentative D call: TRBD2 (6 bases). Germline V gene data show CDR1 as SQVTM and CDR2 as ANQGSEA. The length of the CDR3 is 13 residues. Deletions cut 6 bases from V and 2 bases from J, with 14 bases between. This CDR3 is CSVGGKVAYEQYF. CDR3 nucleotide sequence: TGCAGCGTAGGCGGGAAGGTCGCCTACGAGCAGTACTTC.

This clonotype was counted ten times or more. The CDR3 protein is CASSLAGPHEQYF. In DNA form, the CDR3 reads TGTGCCAGCAGCTTAGCAGGGCCCCACGAGCAGTACTTC. This chain connects TRBV7-2 to TRBJ2-7, with D hard to call. This CDR3 has 13 amino acids. The V gene's germline CDR1 is SGHTA and CDR2 FQGNSA. Deletions cut 0 bases from V and 5 bases from J, with 8 bases between.

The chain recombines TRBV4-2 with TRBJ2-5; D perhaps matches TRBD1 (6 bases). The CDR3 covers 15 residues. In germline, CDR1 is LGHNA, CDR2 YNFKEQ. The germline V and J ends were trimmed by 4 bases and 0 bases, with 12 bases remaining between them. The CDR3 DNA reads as TGTGCCAGCAGCCCGGACAGCCAACACCAAGAGACCCAGTACTTC. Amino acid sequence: CASSPDSQHQETQYF.

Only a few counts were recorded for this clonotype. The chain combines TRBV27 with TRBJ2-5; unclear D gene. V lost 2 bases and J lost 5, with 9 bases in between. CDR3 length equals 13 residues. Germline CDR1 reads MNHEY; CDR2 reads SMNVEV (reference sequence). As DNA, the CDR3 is TGTGCCAGCAGTTTACGCGGCGCGGAGACCCAGTACTTC. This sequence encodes CASSLRGAETQYF.

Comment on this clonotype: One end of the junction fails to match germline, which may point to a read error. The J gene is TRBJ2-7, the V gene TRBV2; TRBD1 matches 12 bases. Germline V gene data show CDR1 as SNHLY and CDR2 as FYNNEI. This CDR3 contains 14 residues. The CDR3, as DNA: TGTGCCAGCAGGGGACAGGGGGCCTTCTACGAGCAGTGCTTC. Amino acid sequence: CASRGQGAFYEQCF.

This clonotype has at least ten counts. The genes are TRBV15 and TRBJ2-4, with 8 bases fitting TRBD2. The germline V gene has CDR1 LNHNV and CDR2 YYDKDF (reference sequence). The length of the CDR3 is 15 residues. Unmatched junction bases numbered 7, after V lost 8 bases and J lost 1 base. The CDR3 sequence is CATGDPSGAKNIQYF. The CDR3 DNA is TGTGCCACCGGGGACCCTAGCGGGGCCAAAAACATTCAGTACTTC.

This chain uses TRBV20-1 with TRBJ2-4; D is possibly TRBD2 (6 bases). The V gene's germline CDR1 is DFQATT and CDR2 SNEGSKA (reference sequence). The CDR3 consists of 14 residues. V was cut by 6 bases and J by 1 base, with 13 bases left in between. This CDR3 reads CSAERGGAKNIQYF. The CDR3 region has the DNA TGCAGTGCGGAACGTGGGGGGGCCAAAAACATTCAGTACTTC.

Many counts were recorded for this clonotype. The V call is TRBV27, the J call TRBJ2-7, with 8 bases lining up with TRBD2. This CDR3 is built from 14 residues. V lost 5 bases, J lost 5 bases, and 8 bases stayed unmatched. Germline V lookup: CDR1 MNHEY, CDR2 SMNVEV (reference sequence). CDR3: CASSLRLARHEQYF. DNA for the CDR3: TGTGCCAGCAGTCTCCGACTAGCGAGGCACGAGCAGTACTTC.